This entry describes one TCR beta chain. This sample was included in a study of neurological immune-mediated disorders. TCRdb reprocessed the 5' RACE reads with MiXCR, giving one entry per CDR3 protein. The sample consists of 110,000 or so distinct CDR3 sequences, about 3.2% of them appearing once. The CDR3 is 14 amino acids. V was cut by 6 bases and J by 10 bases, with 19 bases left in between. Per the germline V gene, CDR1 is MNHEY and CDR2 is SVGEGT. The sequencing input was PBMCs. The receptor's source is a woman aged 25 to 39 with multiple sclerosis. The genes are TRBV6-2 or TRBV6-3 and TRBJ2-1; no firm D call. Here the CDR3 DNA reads TGTGCCAGCAGACTACCGGCGATGGTTGGCGAGCAGTTCTTC. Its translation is CASRLPAMVGEQFF.